This paragraph reports one T cell receptor beta chain. The CDR3 spans 15 residues. V was pared by 4 bases and J by 6 bases, with 10 bases of the junction left unmatched. Germline CDR1 is MGHRA and CDR2 is YSYEKL. The protocol was immunoSEQ multiplex PCR, while the TCRdb copy is restricted to in-frame clones and leaves out a portion. The sample holds tens of thousands of clones; around 80% are singletons and the top ten take around 16%. This sample was included in a study of control samples from healthy donors and cancer patients. The chain couples TRBV4-1 to TRBJ2-7; 9 bases match TRBD1. This TCR was recovered from a man aged 60 to 69 in good health. Sequencing used blood. CDR3 in DNA: TGCGCCAGCAGCCTTGCCGGGACAGGGATTGTCGAGCAGTACTTC. Translating gives CASSLAGTGIVEQYF.